This T cell receptor (beta chain) appears in the sequencing data of a study of T cells after yellow fever vaccination. This clonotype has a count of ten or more. The antigen remains unidentified. TCR cDNA, made by 5'RACE template switching, carried an added universal primer site and UMIs. TCRdb called the 5' RACE reads again in MiXCR, with one record for every CDR3 protein. The sample consists of over 250,000 distinct CDR3 sequences, around 4.9% of them appearing once. The study's findings and limits: Contamination of FACS-sorted repertoires by abundant clonotypes from the bulk population could occur. Reappearing after the booster were most of the clones from primary vaccination (about 95% CD4, 70% to 90% CD8). Across the CD4 and CD8 compartments, a small share of clonotypes was present in both.

The CDR3 loop spans 13 amino acids. Deletions cut 4 bases from V and 8 bases from J, with 15 bases between. Per the germline V gene, CDR1 is SQVTM and CDR2 is ANQGSEA. This chain connects TRBV29-1 to TRBJ2-4, with D tentatively TRBD1 (7 bases). This TCR derives from a man aged 18 to 29 who received the YFV17D yellow fever vaccine. Here the sequenced sample was CD4+ T cells sorted from PBMCs, taken on the day of the yellow fever booster vaccination. The CDR3 is CSVVSGGLYIQYF. The CDR3 DNA sequence: TGCAGCGTTGTTTCAGGGGGGCTATACATTCAGTACTTC.